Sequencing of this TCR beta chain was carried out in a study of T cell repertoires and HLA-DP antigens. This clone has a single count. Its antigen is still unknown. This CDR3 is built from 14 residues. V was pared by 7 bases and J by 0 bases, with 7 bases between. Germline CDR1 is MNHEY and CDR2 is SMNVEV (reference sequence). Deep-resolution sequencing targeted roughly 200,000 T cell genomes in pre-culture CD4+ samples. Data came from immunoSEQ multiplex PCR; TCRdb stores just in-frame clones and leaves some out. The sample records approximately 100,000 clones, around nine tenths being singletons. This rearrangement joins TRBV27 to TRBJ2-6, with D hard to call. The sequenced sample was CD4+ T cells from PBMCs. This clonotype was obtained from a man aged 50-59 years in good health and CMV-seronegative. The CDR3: CASTRASGANVLTF. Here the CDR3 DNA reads TGTGCCAGCACCCGGGCCTCTGGGGCCAACGTCCTGACTTTC. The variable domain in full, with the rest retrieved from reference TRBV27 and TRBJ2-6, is EAQVTQNPRYLITVTGKKLTVTCSQNMNHEYMSWYRQDPGLGLRQIYYSMNVEVTDKGDVPEGYKVSRKEKRNFPLILESPSPNQTSLYFCASTRASGANVLTFGAGSRLTVL.